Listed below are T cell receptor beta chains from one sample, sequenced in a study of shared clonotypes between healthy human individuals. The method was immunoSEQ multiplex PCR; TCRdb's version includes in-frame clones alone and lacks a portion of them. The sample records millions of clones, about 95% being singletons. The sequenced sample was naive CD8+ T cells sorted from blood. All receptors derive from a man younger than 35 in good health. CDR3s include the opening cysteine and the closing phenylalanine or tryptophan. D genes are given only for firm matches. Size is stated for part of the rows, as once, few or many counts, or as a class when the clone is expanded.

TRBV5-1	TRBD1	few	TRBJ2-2	CASTQTGHTGELFF	TGCGCCAGCACTCAGACAGGGCACACCGGGGAGCTGTTTTTT
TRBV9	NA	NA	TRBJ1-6	CASSVIGGNSPLHF	TGTGCCAGCAGCGTAATAGGGGGAAATTCACCCCTCCACTTT
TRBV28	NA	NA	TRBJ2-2	CASSLPGRELFF	TGTGCCAGCAGCCTCCCGGGGCGGGAGCTGTTTTTT
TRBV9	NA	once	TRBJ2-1	CASSVSDSSYNEQFF	TGTGCCAGCAGCGTAAGCGATAGCTCCTACAATGAGCAGTTCTTC
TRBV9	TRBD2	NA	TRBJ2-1	CASSEKRGSYNEQFF	TGTGCCAGCAGCGAGAAGCGGGGCTCCTACAATGAGCAGTTCTTC
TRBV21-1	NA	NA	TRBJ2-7	CASSKSPRGSAYEQYF	TGTGCCAGCAGCAAATCCCCCCGGGGATCGGCGTACGAGCAGTACTTC
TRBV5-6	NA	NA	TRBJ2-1	CASSLQSGEPYNEQFF	TGTGCCAGCAGCTTGCAGTCAGGAGAACCTTACAATGAGCAGTTCTTC
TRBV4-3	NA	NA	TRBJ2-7	CASSQESSPRGYEQYF	TGCGCCAGCAGCCAAGAATCCTCTCCCCGGGGGTACGAGCAGTACTTC
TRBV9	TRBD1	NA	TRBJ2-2	CASTPFGTANTGELFF	TGTGCCAGCACTCCATTCGGGACAGCGAACACCGGGGAGCTGTTTTTT
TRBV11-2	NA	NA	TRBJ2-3	CASSLSRAAGSTDTQYF	TGTGCCAGCAGCTTATCCCGTGCGGCGGGGAGCACAGATACGCAGTATTTT
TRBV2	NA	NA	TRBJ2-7	CASSEGGEQYF	TGTGCCAGCAGTGAAGGTGGGGAGCAGTACTTC
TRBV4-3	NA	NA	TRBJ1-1	CASSQAGANTEAFF	TGCGCCAGCAGCCAGGCGGGAGCAAACACTGAAGCTTTCTTT
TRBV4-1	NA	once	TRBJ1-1	CASGRGTEAFF	TGCGCCAGCGGTAGAGGGACTGAAGCTTTCTTT
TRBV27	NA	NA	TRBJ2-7	CASSPSGGEGAYEQYF	TGTGCCAGCAGTCCTTCAGGGGGGGAGGGAGCCTACGAGCAGTACTTC
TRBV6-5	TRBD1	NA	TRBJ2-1	CASSYSTGEVYNEQFF	TGTGCCAGCAGTTACTCGACAGGGGAGGTGTACAATGAGCAGTTCTTC
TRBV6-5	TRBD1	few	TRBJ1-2	CASSTGGGYTF	TGTGCCAGCAGTACAGGGGGAGGCTACACCTTC
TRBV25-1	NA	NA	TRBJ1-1	CASDGSEGNTEAFF	TGTGCCAGCGATGGGAGCGAGGGAAACACTGAAGCTTTCTTT
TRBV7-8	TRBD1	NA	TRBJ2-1	CASSLGQGAVSYNEQFF	TGTGCCAGCAGCTTAGGGCAGGGGGCCGTATCCTACAATGAGCAGTTCTTC
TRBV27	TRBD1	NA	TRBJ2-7	CASSLGRGSYEQYF	TGTGCCAGCAGTTTAGGCAGGGGGTCCTACGAGCAGTACTTC
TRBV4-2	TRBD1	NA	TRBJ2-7	CASSQEDRVEQYF	TGTGCCAGCAGCCAAGAGGACAGGGTCGAGCAGTACTTC
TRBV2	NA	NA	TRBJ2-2	CASSDWGDGELFF	TGTGCCAGCAGTGATTGGGGGGACGGGGAGCTGTTTTTT
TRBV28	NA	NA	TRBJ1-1	CASTSYLQGPSTEAFF	TGTGCCAGCACCAGCTACCTACAGGGCCCGAGCACTGAAGCTTTCTTT
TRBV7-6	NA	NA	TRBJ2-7	CASSYGGEQYF	TGTGCCAGCAGCTACGGGGGCGAGCAGTACTTC
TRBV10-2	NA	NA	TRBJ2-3	CASRGEGYPIKTDTQYF	TGCGCCAGCAGGGGAGAAGGGTATCCAATAAAAACAGATACGCAGTATTTT
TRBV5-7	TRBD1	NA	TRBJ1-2	CASSLEKGQGNYGYTF	TGTGCCAGCAGCTTGGAGAAAGGACAGGGTAACTATGGCTACACCTTC
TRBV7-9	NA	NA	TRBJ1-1	CASSLVSRGEIAEAFF	TGTGCCAGCAGCTTAGTTAGTAGGGGGGAGATAGCTGAAGCTTTCTTT
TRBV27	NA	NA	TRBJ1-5	CASSQNGLRMQPQHF	TGTGCCAGCAGCCAGAATGGGCTAAGGATGCAGCCCCAGCATTTT
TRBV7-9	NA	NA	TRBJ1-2	CASSVDSYGYTF	TGTGCCAGCAGCGTCGACAGCTATGGCTACACCTTC
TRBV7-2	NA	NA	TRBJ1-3	CASSLGGNTIYF	TGTGCCAGCAGCTTAGGTGGAAACACCATATATTTT
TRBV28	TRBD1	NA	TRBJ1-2	CASSLGTGAEFRGYTF	TGTGCCAGCAGTTTAGGGACAGGGGCGGAATTTCGTGGCTACACCTTC
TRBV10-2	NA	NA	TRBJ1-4	CASRWVTGSANEKLFF	TGCGCCAGCAGGTGGGTTACAGGGTCCGCTAATGAAAAACTGTTTTTT
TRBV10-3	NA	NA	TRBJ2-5	CAISEPRETQYF	TGTGCCATCAGTGAACCCCGGGAGACCCAGTACTTC
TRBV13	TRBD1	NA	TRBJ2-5	CASSGTGGETQYF	TGTGCCAGCAGCGGGACAGGGGGAGAGACCCAGTACTTC
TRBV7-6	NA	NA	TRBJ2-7	CASSLGAEYEQYF	TGTGCCAGCAGCTTAGGAGCGGAGTACGAGCAGTACTTC
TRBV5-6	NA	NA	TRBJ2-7	CASSSQSYEQYF	TGTGCCAGCAGCTCTCAGAGCTACGAGCAGTACTTC
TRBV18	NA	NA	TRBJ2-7	CASSPTEPQRNYEQYF	TGTGCCAGCTCACCCACAGAGCCTCAGCGGAACTACGAGCAGTACTTC
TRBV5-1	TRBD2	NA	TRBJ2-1	CASTGLAYNEQFF	TGCGCCAGCACGGGACTAGCCTACAATGAGCAGTTCTTC
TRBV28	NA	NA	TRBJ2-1	CASSFRQLNEQFF	TGTGCCAGCAGTTTCCGACAGCTTAATGAGCAGTTCTTC
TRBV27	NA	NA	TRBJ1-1	CASSLYLGENTEAFF	TGTGCCAGCAGTTTATATCTGGGGGAGAACACTGAAGCTTTCTTT
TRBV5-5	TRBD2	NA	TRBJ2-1	CASSFQREGPSEFF	TGTGCCAGCAGCTTCCAGCGGGAGGGCCCCAGTGAGTTCTTC
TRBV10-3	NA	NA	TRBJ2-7	CAISEGGPYEQYF	TGTGCCATCAGTGAGGGAGGACCCTACGAGCAGTACTTC
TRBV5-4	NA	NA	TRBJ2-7	CASSLDPISYEQYF	TGTGCCAGCAGCTTAGACCCTATCTCCTACGAGCAGTACTTC
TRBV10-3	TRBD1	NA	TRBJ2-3	CAIRVPGQGATDTQYF	TGTGCCATCAGGGTACCGGGACAGGGGGCTACAGATACGCAGTATTTT
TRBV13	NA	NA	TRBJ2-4	CASSPRGALAKNIQYF	TGTGCCAGCAGCCCTCGGGGGGCATTAGCCAAAAACATTCAGTACTTC
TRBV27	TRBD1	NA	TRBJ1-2	CASSLLSWGQNYGYTF	TGTGCCAGCAGTTTATTATCGTGGGGACAGAACTATGGCTACACCTTC
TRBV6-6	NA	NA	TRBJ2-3	CASTQSSASTDTQYF	TGTGCCAGCACCCAAAGCAGCGCGAGCACAGATACGCAGTATTTT
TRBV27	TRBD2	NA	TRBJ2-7	CASSLWRGGINHEQYF	TGTGCCAGCAGTTTATGGCGGGGGGGCATTAATCACGAGCAGTACTTC
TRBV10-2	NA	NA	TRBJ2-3	CASVNGNPWADTQYF	TGCGCCAGCGTCAATGGGAACCCCTGGGCAGATACGCAGTATTTT
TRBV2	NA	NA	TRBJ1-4	CASSVGPFPNEKLFF	TGTGCCAGCAGTGTTGGACCCTTCCCTAATGAAAAACTGTTTTTT
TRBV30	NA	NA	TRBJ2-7	CAWVPPVQGYEQYF	TGTGCCTGGGTTCCCCCGGTCCAGGGTTACGAGCAGTACTTC
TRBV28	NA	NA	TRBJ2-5	CASSFEGQETQYF	TGTGCCAGCAGTTTCGAGGGGCAAGAGACCCAGTACTTC
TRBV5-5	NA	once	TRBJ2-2	CASSSDRPTGELFF	TGTGCCAGCAGCTCTGACAGACCCACCGGGGAGCTGTTTTTT
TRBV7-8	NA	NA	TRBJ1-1	CASSLEAGDTEAFF	TGTGCCAGCAGCTTAGAAGCTGGGGACACTGAAGCTTTCTTT
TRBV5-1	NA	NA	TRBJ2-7	CASSSGTAYYEQYF	TGCGCCAGCAGTTCCGGGACGGCCTACTACGAGCAGTACTTC
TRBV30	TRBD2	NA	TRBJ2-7	CAWSPVDERGSYEQYF	TGTGCCTGGAGTCCCGTGGACGAGCGGGGCTCCTACGAGCAGTACTTC
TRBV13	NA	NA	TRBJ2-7	CASSHTRGKDYEQYF	TGTGCCAGCAGCCACACCCGGGGAAAGGACTACGAGCAGTACTTC
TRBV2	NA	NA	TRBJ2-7	CASISGTEQYF	TGTGCCAGCATATCGGGTACCGAGCAGTACTTC
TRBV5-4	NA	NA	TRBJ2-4	CASSGGKNIQYF	TGTGCCAGCAGTGGGGGCAAAAACATTCAGTACTTC